A single sample gave rise to the 10 T cell receptor beta chains below, sequenced in a study of blood T cell repertoires in COVID-19. Using immunoSEQ multiplex PCR, the repertoire was profiled, and TCRdb retains in-frame clones only, with some absent. The sample holds a few hundred thousand clones, approximately 89% seen once. The source material was peripheral blood. The receptors come from a woman aged 30 to 39 who had recovered from COVID-19.

The chain links TRBV5-1 to TRBJ2-7, with TRBD2 as a possible D gene (5 bases). Trimming left V 5 bases short and J 0 bases short, with 15 bases between. The germline V gene encodes CDR1 SGHRS and CDR2 YFSETQ. The CDR3 sequence is 15 residues long. CDR3 DNA sequence: TGCGCCAGCAGAGCCGGCGGAGGCCCCTCCTACGAGCAGTACTTC. Translation gives CASRAGGGPSYEQYF.

This clone was found once. V is TRBV28 and J is TRBJ1-1, with a possible D match to TRBD1 (5 bases). Germline CDR1 and CDR2: MDHEN and SYDVKM. V dropped 8 bases and J dropped 4 bases, with 14 bases sitting between them. CDR3 length: 13 residues. The CDR3 reads CASVRPGATEAFF. The CDR3, as DNA: TGTGCCAGCGTCAGGCCTGGGGCCACTGAAGCTTTCTTT.

The chain couples TRBV12-3 or TRBV12-4 to TRBJ2-7, with a tentative D call TRBD2 (5 bases). The CDR3 spans 12 residues. V lost 2 bases to trimming and J lost 11 bases, with 13 bases between them. The chain's CDR3 is CASSLQRRAEYF. Here the CDR3 DNA reads TGTGCCAGCAGTTTACAGAGACGAGCGGAGTACTTC.

This clone came up a few times. CDR3 protein: CASSLLRDSSNYGYTF. In DNA form, the CDR3 reads TGTGCCAGCAGCTTATTGCGGGACAGTTCGAACTATGGCTACACCTTC. V and J are TRBV7-9 and TRBJ1-2; TRBD1 agrees at 7 bases. Germline assignment: CDR1 SEHNR and CDR2 FQNEAQ (reference sequence). The CDR3 extends over 16 amino acids. Trimming cost V 2 bases and J 2 bases; bases outside gene matches: 8.

The chain couples TRBV9 to TRBJ1-6; 8 bases are a match to TRBD1. The V gene's germline CDR1 is SGDLS and CDR2 YYNGEE. V was pared by 4 bases and J by 6 bases, with 9 bases of the junction left unmatched. The CDR3 loop spans 16 amino acids. CDR3 nucleotide sequence: TGTGCCAGCAGCCGTCAGGGGGCCTATGGTAATTCACCCCTCCACTTT. The encoded protein is CASSRQGAYGNSPLHF.

J is TRBJ1-1 and V is TRBV5-1; D not certain. Germline assignment: CDR1 SGHRS and CDR2 YFSETQ. V was trimmed by 0 bases and J by 12 bases, leaving 15 bases between them. The CDR3 extends over 13 amino acids. The CDR3, as DNA: TGCGCCAGCAGCTTGGCCGGCGGTTCGGGAACTTTCTTT. It translates to CASSLAGGSGTFF.

J is TRBJ1-1 and V is TRBV11-2; 7 bases are shared with TRBD1. The CDR3 has 13 amino acids. Unmatched junction bases numbered 8, after V lost 6 bases and J lost 7 bases. CDR1 SGHAT and CDR2 FQNNGV come from the germline V gene. CDR3 residues: CASSSQGTLEAFF. The CDR3 bases are TGTGCCAGCAGTTCACAGGGGACCCTTGAAGCTTTCTTT.

This clone was counted between two and nine times. The chain combines TRBV28 with TRBJ1-3; tentatively, D is TRBD1 (6 bases). V was pared by 4 bases and J by 3 bases, with 13 bases between. The germline V gene has CDR1 MDHEN and CDR2 SYDVKM. This CDR3 has 15 residues. The CDR3 protein is CASSSQGSSGNTIYF. The CDR3 DNA sequence: TGTGCCAGCAGTTCACAGGGTAGTAGTGGAAACACCATATATTTT. Variable domain in full (rest from reference TRBV28 and TRBJ1-3): DVKVTQSSRYLVKRTGEKVFLECVQDMDHENMFWYRQDPGLGLRLIYFSYDVKMKEKGDIPEGYSVSREKKERFSLILESASTNQTSMYLCASSSQGSSGNTIYFGEGSWLTVV.

The chain is built from TRBV18 and TRBJ1-2, with no clear D. V lost 3 bases to trimming and J lost 6 bases, with 11 bases between them. The germline V gene has CDR1 KGHSH and CDR2 LQKENI. CDR3 length: 13 amino acids. The chain's CDR3 is CASSPPQNHGYTF. Here the CDR3 DNA reads TGTGCCAGCTCACCGCCGCAGAACCATGGCTACACCTTC. Together with reference TRBV18 and TRBJ1-2, the CDR3 gives the full variable domain: NAGVMQNPRHLVRRRGQEARLRCSPMKGHSHVYWYRQLPEEGLKFMVYLQKENIIDESGMPKERFSAEFPKEGPSILRIQQVVRGDSAAYFCASSPPQNHGYTFGSGTRLTVV.

The chain recombines TRBV10-3 with TRBJ2-2, with TRBD1 matching 12 bases. The CDR3 totals 18 residues. Germline V gives CDR1 ENHRY, CDR2 SYGVKD. With 5 bases clipped from V and 1 base from J, the junction kept 8 bases outside the gene matches. The CDR3 DNA sequence: TGTGCCATCAGTCAGGGACAGGGGGCCGTTAAGAACACCGGGGAGCTGTTTTTT. Amino acids: CAISQGQGAVKNTGELFF.